The clone carrying this T cell receptor (beta chain) was counted ten times or more. The V and J ends lost 5 bases and 6 bases, in that order; junction bases with no gene match: 8. Germline assignment: CDR1 MDHEN and CDR2 SYDVKM. This CDR3 spans 16 amino acids. This specimen comes from a study of T cells in Graves' hyperthyroidism and ophthalmopathy. TCR beta CDR3 regions were amplified from RNA transcripts. RT-PCR in the first round (using the HTBI primer set) targeted the TCR CDR3. TCRdb processed the multiplex PCR reads anew with MiXCR; each CDR3 protein has one entry. The sample has around 690,000 distinct CDR3 sequences, approximately 15% seen once.

The sample consisted of blood. The V gene is TRBV28, the J gene TRBJ2-3, with TRBD2 identical over 13 bases. This clonotype was obtained from a man in his forties or fifties with Graves' hyperthyroidism. CDR3 residues: CASSPGLAGASDTQYF. DNA of the CDR3: TGTGCCAGCAGTCCCGGACTAGCGGGAGCTTCCGATACGCAGTATTTT.